This record covers a single T cell receptor (beta chain). This entry comes from a study of cytomegalovirus exposure and HLA in healthy donors. Germline-derived CDR1 and CDR2 are KGHSH and LQKENI. The CDR3 length is 15 residues. The V and J ends lost 3 bases and 0 bases respectively, with 12 bases between them. PCR primers comprised 60 Vbeta and 13 Jbeta primers. Assay used: immunoSEQ multiplex PCR; TCRdb lists only in-frame clones, some missing. This sample contains about 74,000 clones. The chain employs TRBV18 and TRBJ2-7; D perhaps matches TRBD2 (6 bases). The sample consisted of PBMCs. This sequence was found in a female donor in good health and CMV-seropositive. As DNA, the CDR3 is TGTGCCAGCTCACCGACCGGGACTGCCTCCTACGAGCAGTACTTC. Its translation: CASSPTGTASYEQYF.